Following are 32 T cell receptor beta chains from one sample sequenced in a study of technical replicates of blood from a few donors. This table comes from immunoSEQ multiplex PCR, and its TCRdb copy is limited to in-frame clones, with some not included. The data hold more than 90,000 clones, with roughly 96% observed a single time. The sample was T cells isolated from PBMCs. These receptors were obtained from a human donor in good health.

The gene calls are TRBV4-1 and TRBJ1-5, with D perhaps matching TRBD1 (6 bases). Trimming shortened V by 8 bases and J by 2 bases, and 22 bases separated the two germline ends. The CDR3 spans 17 residues. The V gene's germline CDR1 is MGHRA and CDR2 YSYEKL. The DNA for the CDR3 is TGCGCCAGCTCAGGGGACGGGGGACTAACGGGCAATCAGCCCCAGCATTTT. It translates to CASSGDGGLTGNQPQHF.

This chain uses TRBV7-9 with TRBJ1-4; D is possibly TRBD1 (5 bases). This CDR3 contains 16 residues. Trimming removed 0 bases from V and 6 bases from J, with 14 bases in between. Germline V gene sequence: CDR1 SEHNR, CDR2 FQNEAQ (reference sequence). CDR3 sequence reads: CASSLAIGGLDEKLFF. In DNA, the CDR3 is TGTGCCAGCAGCTTAGCGATCGGGGGGTTGGATGAAAAACTGTTTTTT.

The chain joins TRBV11-2 to TRBJ1-4; a weak D match, TRBD1 (6 bases). Germline CDR1 SGHAT, CDR2 FQNNGV. V dropped 7 bases and J dropped 5 bases, with 11 bases sitting between them. The CDR3 extends over 13 amino acids. CDR3 loop: CASKQGPNEKLFF. Written as DNA, the CDR3 is TGTGCCAGCAAACAGGGCCCAAATGAAAAACTGTTTTTT.

This rearrangement joins TRBV5-1 to TRBJ2-4; D might be TRBD1 (6 bases). Germline V gene lookup returns CDR1 SGHRS and CDR2 YFSETQ. Trimming cost V 4 bases and J 0 bases, with 17 bases left between them. The CDR3 length is 17 residues. The CDR3 DNA sequence: TGCGCCAGCAGCCAAAACAGACAGGTCTTAGCCAAAAACATTCAGTACTTC. Protein: CASSQNRQVLAKNIQYF.

The genes are TRBV5-8 and TRBJ2-1; a possible D gene is TRBD1 (5 bases). CDR1 is SGHTS, CDR2 YDEGEE, per germline. V lost 5 bases and J 4 bases, leaving 13 bases between the germline ends. This CDR3 is built from 14 residues. The DNA for the CDR3 is TGTGCCAGCAGGGACATGTGGGGTTACAATGAGCAGTTCTTC. Translation: CASRDMWGYNEQFF.

The chain carries TRBV9 and TRBJ1-5; D remains ambiguous. Germline V gene data show CDR1 as SGDLS and CDR2 as YYNGEE. V was trimmed by 1 base and J by 5 bases, leaving 10 bases between them. The CDR3 runs to 14 residues. The CDR3 nucleotides are TGTGCCAGCAGCGTATCAGGCGAAGATCAGCCCCAGCATTTT. Amino acids: CASSVSGEDQPQHF.

The rearrangement uses TRBV28 and TRBJ2-2; 7 bases map to TRBD2. The germline V gene has CDR1 MDHEN and CDR2 SYDVKM. This CDR3 comprises 13 residues. Germline trimming cut 3 bases from V and 8 bases from J; bases unmatched to any gene: 3. The DNA of the CDR3 is TGTGCCAGCAGTTTCCTCGGGAGGGGGGAGCTGTTTTTT. Translation gives CASSFLGRGELFF.

The V and J genes are TRBV19 and TRBJ1-1; 10 bases agree with TRBD1. Germline lookup yields CDR1 LNHDA and CDR2 SQIVND (reference sequence). This CDR3 spans 14 amino acids. The junction had 9 bases not matched to a gene; V was cut back by 10 bases and J by 4 bases. DNA for the CDR3: TGTGCCACCACGGAGACAGGGGGCCTCACTGAAGCTTTCTTT. Its protein is CATTETGGLTEAFF.

The chain employs TRBV19 and TRBJ2-7, with D unclear. V lost 3 bases and J 3 bases, leaving 9 bases between the germline ends. The CDR3 runs 13 residues. The germline CDR1 and CDR2 sequences are LNHDA and SQIVND (reference sequence). CDR3 nucleotides: TGTGCCAGTAGTATTTGGCAGAACTACGAGCAGTACTTC. It is translated as CASSIWQNYEQYF.

The chain links TRBV4-1 to TRBJ1-1; 7 bases match TRBD1. The V and J ends lost 1 base and 1 base, in that order; junction bases with no gene match: 3. Germline-derived CDR1 and CDR2 are MGHRA and YSYEKL. This CDR3 is 15 amino acids long. CDR3 coding DNA: TGCGCCAGCAGCCAAGGACAGGGCCGGAACACTGAAGCTTTCTTT. Its translation is CASSQGQGRNTEAFF.

This clone has just a few counts. The chain uses TRBV14 and TRBJ1-1; 7 bases are a match to TRBD1. Per the germline V gene, CDR1 is SGHDN and CDR2 is FVKESK. This CDR3 has 14 residues. Unmatched junction bases numbered 9, after V lost 4 bases and J lost 7 bases. CDR3 in amino acids: CASSPMTGTGEAFF. The CDR3 region has the DNA TGTGCCAGCAGCCCCATGACAGGGACTGGTGAAGCTTTCTTT.

The rearrangement uses TRBV2 and TRBJ2-2, with D perhaps matching TRBD2 (5 bases). The V end was cut by 10 bases, the J end by 6 bases, with 15 bases between. The CDR3 covers 13 residues. The germline V gene encodes CDR1 SNHLY and CDR2 FYNNEI. The CDR3 bases are TGTGCCACGGGGTTAAGGGTCCCCGGGGAGCTGTTTTTT. Residues: CATGLRVPGELFF.

This rearrangement joins TRBV7-3 to TRBJ2-5, with a weak D call TRBD1 (5 bases). The CDR3 extends over 14 amino acids. Trimming took off 5 bases at V and 5 bases at J, with 15 bases between the two ends. Germline V gives CDR1 SGHTA, CDR2 FQGTGA. The CDR3 here is CASSQGAGRETQYF. DNA of the CDR3: TGTGCCAGCAGCCAAGGGGCAGGGCGGGAGACCCAGTACTTC.

The chain uses TRBV28 and TRBJ2-7; 8 positions match TRBD1. Trimming removed 1 base from V and 4 bases from J; junction bases left unmatched: 3. Germline V gene lookup returns CDR1 MDHEN and CDR2 SYDVKM. The CDR3 is 14 residues long. The CDR3: CASSLLGQGYEQYF. In DNA form, the CDR3 reads TGTGCCAGCAGTTTATTAGGACAGGGATACGAGCAGTACTTC.

V and J are TRBV5-1 and TRBJ2-5; 10 bases fit TRBD1. Trimming took 0 bases from V and 5 from J; bases not matched to a gene: 7. There are 16 residues in the CDR3. CDR1 is SGHRS, CDR2 YFSETQ, per germline. CDR3 in DNA: TGCGCCAGCAGCTTGGCGGGACAGGGGTATTGGGAGACCCAGTACTTC. The encoded protein is CASSLAGQGYWETQYF.

The chain is built from TRBV11-2 and TRBJ1-4, with 10 bases identical to TRBD1. From germline, CDR1 is SGHAT and CDR2 FQNNGV. The CDR3 sequence is 15 residues long. V lost 3 bases, J lost 8 bases, and 6 bases stayed unmatched. CDR3 DNA: TGTGCCAGCAGCTTCGCGACAGGGGGCGTGGAAAAACTGTTTTTT. Amino acids: CASSFATGGVEKLFF.

The CDR3 reads CASSPIPGSNQPQHF. The CDR3 nucleotides are TGTGCCAGCAGTCCTATACCAGGGTCCAATCAGCCCCAGCATTTT. The chain employs TRBV9 and TRBJ1-5, with D possibly being TRBD1 (5 bases). V gave up 5 bases and J gave up 3 bases, with 15 bases separating them. Germline V gene data show CDR1 as SGDLS and CDR2 as YYNGEE. This CDR3 has 15 residues.

The chain joins TRBV9 to TRBJ1-2, with D perhaps matching TRBD1 (5 bases). Germline V lookup: CDR1 SGDLS, CDR2 YYNGEE. The CDR3 is 13 residues long. V lost 4 bases, J lost 5 bases, and 12 bases lay in between. The CDR3 loop is CASSWGERYGYTF. As DNA, the CDR3 is TGTGCCAGCAGCTGGGGGGAGAGGTATGGCTACACCTTC.

The V call is TRBV10-3, the J call TRBJ2-7; no clear D gene. The V gene's germline CDR1 is ENHRY and CDR2 SYGVKD. CDR3 length: 13 amino acids. Between the trimmed V and J ends, which lost 3 bases and 0 bases, there was a span of 6 bases. The CDR3 DNA is TGTGCCATCAGTGACTATATCTCCTACGAGCAGTACTTC. It translates to CAISDYISYEQYF.

The rearrangement joins TRBV4-1 to TRBJ1-5; 7 bases match TRBD1. CDR1 and CDR2 (germline): MGHRA, YSYEKL. The CDR3 sequence is 15 residues long. The ends lost 4 bases at V and 4 bases at J; junction bases unmatched: 7. The CDR3 nucleotides are TGCGCCAGCAGCCGTGAGACAGGGATAAATCAGCCCCAGCATTTT. Its translation: CASSRETGINQPQHF.

The chain is built from TRBV11-3 and TRBJ2-1, with unresolved D. V shed 5 bases and J shed 0 bases, with 11 bases lying between them. Germline CDR1 is SGHNT and CDR2 is YENEEA. This CDR3 has 15 amino acids. CDR3 sequence (DNA): TGTGCCAGCAGCCGCCCCGCTAGCTCCTACAATGAGCAGTTCTTC. Translated: CASSRPASSYNEQFF. Looking up the rest from reference TRBV11-3 and TRBJ2-1 gives the full variable domain: EAGVVQSPRYKIIEKKQPVAFWCNPISGHNTLYWYLQNLGQGPELLIRYENEEAVDDSQLPKDRFSAERLKGVDSTLKIQPAELGDSAVYLCASSRPASSYNEQFFGPGTRLTVL.

V gene TRBV6-5 combines with J gene TRBJ1-2, with D tentatively TRBD1 (5 bases). The V and J ends lost 6 bases and 6 bases respectively, with 17 bases between them. Germline CDR1 is MNHEY and CDR2 is SVGAGI. This CDR3 contains 14 residues. CDR3 nucleotides: TGTGCCAGCAGCCTATCGACAGAAATTCATGGCTACACCTTC. Amino acids: CASSLSTEIHGYTF.

The chain is built from TRBV15 and TRBJ2-3, with D perhaps TRBD1 (6 bases). CDR3 length equals 16 residues. Germline V lookup: CDR1 LNHNV, CDR2 YYDKDF (reference sequence). V shed 3 bases and J shed 6 bases, with 19 bases lying between them. The CDR3 nucleotides are TGTGCCACCAGCAGTATCCAGGGGAGTGATGCGGATACGCAGTATTTT. Its translation: CATSSIQGSDADTQYF.

The V and J genes are TRBV4-1 and TRBJ2-1; D ambiguous. Germline loops: CDR1 MGHRA, CDR2 YSYEKL. Trimming stripped 4 bases from V and 7 bases from J, with 17 bases between. CDR3 length equals 15 residues. The CDR3 region is CASSPIDTDGNEQFF. CDR3 bases: TGCGCCAGCAGCCCAATAGACACAGATGGGAATGAGCAGTTCTTC.

This chain links TRBV5-4 with TRBJ1-1; D remains ambiguous. The germline V gene has CDR1 SGHNT and CDR2 YYREEE (reference sequence). Trimming removed 3 bases at V and 0 bases at J, with 12 bases between. The CDR3 consists of 15 residues. The CDR3 loop is CASSYKGGVNTEAFF. The CDR3 coding sequence is TGTGCCAGCAGCTACAAGGGAGGTGTGAACACTGAAGCTTTCTTT.

Remarks on this clone: The sample has other DNA sequences that encode this CDR3 too. The J gene is TRBJ1-1, the V gene TRBV5-1, with no clear D. This CDR3 has 14 residues. The V and J ends lost 0 bases and 2 bases respectively, with 8 bases between them. Germline V gene lookup returns CDR1 SGHRS and CDR2 YFSETQ. The CDR3 bases are TGCGCCAGCAGCTTGGGGCAGGCAAACACTGAAGCTTTCTTT. Translation: CASSLGQANTEAFF.

This sequence joins TRBV4-2 and TRBJ2-3; 7 bases fit TRBD2. The V gene's germline CDR1 is LGHNA and CDR2 YNFKEQ. This CDR3 is 16 amino acids long. Trimming took 0 bases from V and 0 from J; bases not matched to a gene: 3. CDR3 sequence reads: CASSQDLRGSTDTQYF. DNA of the CDR3: TGTGCCAGCAGCCAAGATTTGCGGGGGAGCACAGATACGCAGTATTTT.

With regard to this clone: The same CDR3 arises from other DNA sequences in this sample as well. This chain joins TRBV6-5 and TRBJ2-7; 8 bases are shared with TRBD1. V shed 0 bases, J shed 0 bases, and the junction held 4 bases outside the gene matches. The CDR3 is 16 residues long. CDR1 is MNHEY and CDR2 is SVGAGI in the germline V gene. In DNA form, the CDR3 reads TGTGCCAGCAGTTACTCGACAGGGGAAAGCTCCTACGAGCAGTACTTC. Protein product: CASSYSTGESSYEQYF.

This chain uses TRBV30 with TRBJ1-5; the D is unclear. From germline, CDR1 is GTSNPN and CDR2 SVGIG (reference sequence). V was cut by 1 base and J by 9 bases, with 10 bases left in between. The CDR3 is made up of 12 amino acids. The DNA for the CDR3 is TGTGCCTGGAGTGATCAGACGGGGCCCCAGCATTTT. This sequence encodes CAWSDQTGPQHF.

The V call is TRBV10-2, the J call TRBJ1-1; 7 bases agree with TRBD1. The CDR3 sequence is 14 residues long. CDR1 WSHSY and CDR2 SAAADI come from the germline V gene. V was pared by 3 bases and J by 5 bases, with 6 bases of the junction left unmatched. CDR3 amino acids: CASSDQGGRTEAFF. For the CDR3, the DNA is TGCGCCAGCAGTGACCAGGGGGGTAGAACTGAAGCTTTCTTT.

The rearrangement links TRBV7-7 to TRBJ2-1; 8 positions match TRBD2. V was clipped by 6 bases and J by 8 bases; unmatched bases: 18. This CDR3 spans 17 amino acids. The germline CDR1 and CDR2 sequences are SSHAT and FNYEAQ (reference sequence). As DNA, the CDR3 is TGTGCCAGCAGTCCTTTTCCAAAAAGCGGGAGCAGGGATGAGCAGTTCTTC. Protein product: CASSPFPKSGSRDEQFF.

J is TRBJ2-7 and V is TRBV4-1, with 12 bases matching TRBD2. V shed 2 bases and J 4 bases; nucleotides not matched to a gene: 9. Germline loops: CDR1 MGHRA, CDR2 YSYEKL. The CDR3 contains 17 residues. The CDR3 DNA reads as TGCGCCAGCAGCCAACGTCTAGCGGGAGGGCCTCAGTACGAGCAGTACTTC. Translated, it gives CASSQRLAGGPQYEQYF.